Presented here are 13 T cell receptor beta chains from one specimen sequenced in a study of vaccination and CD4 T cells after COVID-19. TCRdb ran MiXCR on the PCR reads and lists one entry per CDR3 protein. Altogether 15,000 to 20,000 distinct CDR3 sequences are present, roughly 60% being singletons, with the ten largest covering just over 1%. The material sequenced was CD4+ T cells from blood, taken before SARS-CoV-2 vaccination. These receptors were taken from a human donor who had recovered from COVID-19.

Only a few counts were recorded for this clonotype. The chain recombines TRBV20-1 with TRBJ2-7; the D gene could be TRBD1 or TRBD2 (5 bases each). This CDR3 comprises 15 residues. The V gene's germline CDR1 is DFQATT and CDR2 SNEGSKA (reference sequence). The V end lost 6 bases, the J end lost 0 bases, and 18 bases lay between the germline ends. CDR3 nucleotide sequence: TGCAGTGCCCCGGTTGGGGACGGCTTCTCCTACGAGCAGTACTTC. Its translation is CSAPVGDGFSYEQYF.

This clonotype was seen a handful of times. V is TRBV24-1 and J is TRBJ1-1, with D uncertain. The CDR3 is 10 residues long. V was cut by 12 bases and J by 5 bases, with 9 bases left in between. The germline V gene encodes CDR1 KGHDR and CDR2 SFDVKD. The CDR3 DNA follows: TGTGCCGGGGTAAAGACTGAAGCTTTCTTT. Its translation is CAGVKTEAFF.

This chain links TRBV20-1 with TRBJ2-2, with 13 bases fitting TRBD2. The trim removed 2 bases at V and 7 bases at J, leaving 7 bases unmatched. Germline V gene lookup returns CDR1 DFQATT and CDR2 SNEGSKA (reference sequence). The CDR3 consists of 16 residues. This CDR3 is CSARPGTSGTFGELFF. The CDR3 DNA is TGCAGTGCTAGACCCGGGACTAGCGGGACCTTCGGGGAGCTGTTTTTT.

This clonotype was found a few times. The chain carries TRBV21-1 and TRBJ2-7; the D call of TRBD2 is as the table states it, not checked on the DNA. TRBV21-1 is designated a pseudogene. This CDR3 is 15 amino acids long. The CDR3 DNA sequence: TGTGCCAGCAGCAAACCGTCTCCCAGTCTCTACGAGCAGTACTTC. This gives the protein CASSKPSPSLYEQYF.

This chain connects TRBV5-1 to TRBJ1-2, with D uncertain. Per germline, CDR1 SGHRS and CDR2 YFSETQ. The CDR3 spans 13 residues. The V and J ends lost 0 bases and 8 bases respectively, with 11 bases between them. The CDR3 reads CASSLEYPGGYTF. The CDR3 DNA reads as TGCGCCAGCAGCTTGGAGTACCCCGGCGGCTACACCTTC.

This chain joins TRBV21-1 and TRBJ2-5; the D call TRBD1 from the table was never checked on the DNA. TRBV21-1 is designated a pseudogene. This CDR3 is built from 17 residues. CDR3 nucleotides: TGTGCCAGCAGCTCAAGCCTTACCGGGACAGAGGGAGAGACCCAGTACTTC. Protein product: CASSSSLTGTEGETQYF.

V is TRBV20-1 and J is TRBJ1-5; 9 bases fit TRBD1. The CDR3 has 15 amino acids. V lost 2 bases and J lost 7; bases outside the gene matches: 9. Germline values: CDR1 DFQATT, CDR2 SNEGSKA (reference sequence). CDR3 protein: CSARRNRGREQPQHF. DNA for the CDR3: TGCAGTGCTAGAAGAAACAGGGGGCGTGAGCAGCCCCAGCATTTT.

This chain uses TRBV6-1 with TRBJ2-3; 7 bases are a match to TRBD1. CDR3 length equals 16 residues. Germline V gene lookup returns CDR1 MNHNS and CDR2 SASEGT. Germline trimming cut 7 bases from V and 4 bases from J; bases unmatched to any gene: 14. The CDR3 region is CASTARTGTGPDTQYF. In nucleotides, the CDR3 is TGTGCCAGCACCGCACGGACAGGCACAGGGCCAGATACGCAGTATTTT.

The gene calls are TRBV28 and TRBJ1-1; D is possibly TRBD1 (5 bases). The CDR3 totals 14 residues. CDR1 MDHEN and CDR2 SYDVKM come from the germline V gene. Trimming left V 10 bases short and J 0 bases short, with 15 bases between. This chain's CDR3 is CAISGGTLNTEAFF. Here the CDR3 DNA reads TGTGCCATCTCTGGGGGGACCCTGAACACTGAAGCTTTCTTT.

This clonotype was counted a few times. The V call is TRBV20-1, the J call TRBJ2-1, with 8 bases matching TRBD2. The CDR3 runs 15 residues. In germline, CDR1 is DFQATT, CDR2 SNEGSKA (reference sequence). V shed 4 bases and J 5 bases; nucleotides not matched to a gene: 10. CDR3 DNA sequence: TGCAGTGCTACCAGACCCGGGAGGGCCAACAATGAGCAGTTCTTC. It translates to CSATRPGRANNEQFF.

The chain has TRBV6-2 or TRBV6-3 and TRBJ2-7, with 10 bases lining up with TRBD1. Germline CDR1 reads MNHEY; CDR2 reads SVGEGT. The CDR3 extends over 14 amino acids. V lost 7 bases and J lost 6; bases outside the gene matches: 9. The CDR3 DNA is TGTGCCAGCAACTTACCCGGGACAGGGGCCGAGCAGTACTTC. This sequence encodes CASNLPGTGAEQYF.

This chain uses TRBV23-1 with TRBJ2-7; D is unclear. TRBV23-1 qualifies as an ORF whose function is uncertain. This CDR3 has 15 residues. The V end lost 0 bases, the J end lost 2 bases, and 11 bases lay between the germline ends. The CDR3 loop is CASSQSRDTPYEQYF. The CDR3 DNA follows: TGCGCCAGCAGTCAATCACGTGACACCCCCTACGAGCAGTACTTC.

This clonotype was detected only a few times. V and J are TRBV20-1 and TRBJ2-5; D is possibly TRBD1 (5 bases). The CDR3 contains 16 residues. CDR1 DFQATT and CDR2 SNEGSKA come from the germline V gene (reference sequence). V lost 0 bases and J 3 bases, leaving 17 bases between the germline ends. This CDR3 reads CSARDPTGAPEETQYF. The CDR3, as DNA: TGCAGTGCTAGAGATCCTACAGGAGCCCCCGAAGAGACCCAGTACTTC.